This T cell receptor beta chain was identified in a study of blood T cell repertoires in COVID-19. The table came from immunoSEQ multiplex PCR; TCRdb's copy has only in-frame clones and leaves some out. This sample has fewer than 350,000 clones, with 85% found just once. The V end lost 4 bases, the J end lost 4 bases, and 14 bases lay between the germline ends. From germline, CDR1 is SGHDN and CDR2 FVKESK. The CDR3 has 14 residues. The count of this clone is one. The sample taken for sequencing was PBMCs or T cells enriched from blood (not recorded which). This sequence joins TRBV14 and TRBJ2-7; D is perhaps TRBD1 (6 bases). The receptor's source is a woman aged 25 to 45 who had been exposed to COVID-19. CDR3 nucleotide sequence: TGTGCCAGCAGCCTCACGACAGGAGGTTACGAGCAGTACTTC. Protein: CASSLTTGGYEQYF.